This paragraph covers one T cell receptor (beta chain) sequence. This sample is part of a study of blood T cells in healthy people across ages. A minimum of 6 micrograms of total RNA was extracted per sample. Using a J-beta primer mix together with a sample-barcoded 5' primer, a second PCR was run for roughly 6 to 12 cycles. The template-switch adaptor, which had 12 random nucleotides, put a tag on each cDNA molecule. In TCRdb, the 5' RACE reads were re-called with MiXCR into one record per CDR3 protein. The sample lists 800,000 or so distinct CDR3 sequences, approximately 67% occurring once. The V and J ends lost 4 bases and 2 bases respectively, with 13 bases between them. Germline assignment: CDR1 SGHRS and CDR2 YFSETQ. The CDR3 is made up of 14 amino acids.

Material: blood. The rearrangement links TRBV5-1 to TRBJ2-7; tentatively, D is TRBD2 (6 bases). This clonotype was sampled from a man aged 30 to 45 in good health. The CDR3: CASSTTAGTYEQYF. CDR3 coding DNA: TGCGCCAGCAGCACCACAGCGGGCACCTACGAGCAGTACTTC.